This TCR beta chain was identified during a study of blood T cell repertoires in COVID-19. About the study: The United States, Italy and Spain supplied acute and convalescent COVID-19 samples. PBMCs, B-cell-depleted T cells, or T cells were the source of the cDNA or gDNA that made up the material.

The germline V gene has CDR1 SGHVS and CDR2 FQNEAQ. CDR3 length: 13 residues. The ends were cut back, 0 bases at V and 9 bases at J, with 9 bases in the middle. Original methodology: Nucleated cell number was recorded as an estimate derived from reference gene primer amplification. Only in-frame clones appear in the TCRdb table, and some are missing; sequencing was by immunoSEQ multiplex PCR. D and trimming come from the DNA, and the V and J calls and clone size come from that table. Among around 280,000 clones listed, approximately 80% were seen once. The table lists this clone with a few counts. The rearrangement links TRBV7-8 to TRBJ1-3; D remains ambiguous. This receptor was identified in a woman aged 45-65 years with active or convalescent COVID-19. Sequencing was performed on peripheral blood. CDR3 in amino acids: CASSLALEGTIYF. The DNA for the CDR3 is TGTGCCAGCAGCTTAGCGCTAGAAGGCACCATATATTTT.